Presented here are 14 T cell receptor beta chains from one specimen sequenced in a study of T cell responses to AZD1222 COVID-19 vaccine. TCRdb's table, derived via immunoSEQ multiplex PCR, lists solely in-frame clones and lacks some. This sample has under 150,000 clones, with just over 90% found just once. The material sequenced was peripheral blood, taken on day 0 of AZD1222 vaccination. These receptors were obtained from an adult in good health.

The CDR3 here is CASSHNLANTEAFF. Written as DNA, the CDR3 is TGCGCCAGCAGCCATAACCTGGCGAACACTGAAGCTTTCTTT. The rearrangement uses TRBV4-1 and TRBJ1-1; no reliable D call. The CDR3 extends over 14 amino acids. The germline V gene encodes CDR1 MGHRA and CDR2 YSYEKL. With 3 bases removed from V and 1 base from J, the gap between germline ends came to 9 bases.

The chain uses TRBV6-1 and TRBJ1-5, with TRBD1 matching 9 bases. V lost 3 bases, J lost 7 bases, and 7 bases stayed unmatched. CDR1 is MNHNS, CDR2 SASEGT, per germline. This CDR3 comprises 15 residues. The CDR3 DNA reads as TGTGCCAGCAGTGATCCCGGGACAGGGAAACAGCCCCAGCATTTT. It translates to CASSDPGTGKQPQHF.

This clone occurred once. This sequence joins TRBV11-2 and TRBJ2-1; 7 bases are shared with TRBD1. The CDR3 runs 14 residues. V trimming: 6 bases; J trimming: 0 bases; junction bases outside the gene matches: 2. Looked up from germline, CDR1 is SGHAT and CDR2 is FQNNGV. The CDR3 is CASRGQTSYNEQFF. In DNA form, the CDR3 reads TGTGCCAGCAGGGGACAGACCTCCTACAATGAGCAGTTCTTC.

V and J are TRBV20-1 and TRBJ2-1, with D unclear. Germline-derived CDR1 and CDR2 are DFQATT and SNEGSKA (reference sequence). The CDR3 totals 11 residues. Deletions cut 7 bases from V and 4 bases from J, with 8 bases between. The CDR3 loop is CSGIWYNEQFF. CDR3 coding DNA: TGCAGTGGAATATGGTACAATGAGCAGTTCTTC.

The chain employs TRBV4-1 and TRBJ2-7; D is possibly TRBD1 (6 bases). V lost 4 bases and J lost 2, with 21 bases in between. The CDR3 spans 17 residues. The germline V gene has CDR1 MGHRA and CDR2 YSYEKL. The CDR3 DNA sequence: TGCGCCAGCAGCCCCTACCTGAGCAGGGGTGAAACCTACGAGCAGTACTTC. Residues: CASSPYLSRGETYEQYF.

The rearrangement uses TRBV18 and TRBJ1-2; D ambiguous. The V and J ends lost 3 bases and 1 base respectively, with 9 bases between them. Germline V gene sequence: CDR1 KGHSH, CDR2 LQKENI. CDR3 size: 14 residues. The CDR3 protein is CASSPTTINYGYTF. As DNA, the CDR3 is TGTGCCAGCTCACCGACGACCATTAACTATGGCTACACCTTC.

The rearrangement links TRBV2 to TRBJ2-7, with TRBD1 matching over 8 bases. CDR1 is SNHLY, CDR2 FYNNEI, per germline. This CDR3 comprises 14 residues. The ends lost 6 bases at V and 5 bases at J; junction bases unmatched: 9. The CDR3 loop reads CASSWTGPAHEQYF. In DNA form, the CDR3 reads TGTGCCAGCAGCTGGACAGGGCCCGCTCACGAGCAGTACTTC.

The chain uses TRBV5-4 and TRBJ1-3; the D is unclear. The V gene's germline CDR1 is SGHNT and CDR2 YYREEE (reference sequence). V shed 0 bases and J shed 0 bases, with 7 bases lying between them. This CDR3 comprises 15 residues. The chain's CDR3 is CASSLDGFSGNTIYF. CDR3 sequence (DNA): TGTGCCAGCAGCTTGGACGGGTTCTCTGGAAACACCATATATTTT.

The chain carries TRBV14 and TRBJ1-2; TRBD1 might be the D (6 bases). Between the trimmed V and J ends, which lost 5 bases and 5 bases, there was a span of 12 bases. Germline lookup yields CDR1 SGHDN and CDR2 FVKESK. The CDR3 consists of 13 residues. CDR3: CASSDTGFYGYTF. The DNA of the CDR3 is TGTGCCAGCAGCGATACAGGGTTTTATGGCTACACCTTC.

The chain employs TRBV7-2 and TRBJ2-5; 10 bases fit TRBD1. The CDR3 is made up of 14 amino acids. The germline V gene has CDR1 SGHTA and CDR2 FQGNSA. Unmatched junction bases numbered 5, after V lost 5 bases and J lost 5 bases. The CDR3 nucleotides read TGTGCCAGCAGCCGGGACAGGGGTTGGGAGACCCAGTACTTC. It yields the protein CASSRDRGWETQYF.

This chain joins TRBV18 and TRBJ1-2, with TRBD1 identical over 11 bases. The CDR3 sequence is 15 residues long. With 3 bases clipped from V and 4 bases from J, the junction kept 4 bases outside the gene matches. Germline V gene lookup returns CDR1 KGHSH and CDR2 LQKENI. The CDR3 here is CASSPGQGATYGYTF. DNA of the CDR3: TGTGCCAGCTCACCCGGACAGGGGGCTACCTATGGCTACACCTTC.

V and J are TRBV19 and TRBJ1-5; 9 bases agree with TRBD1. The V and J ends lost 9 bases and 12 bases, in that order; junction bases with no gene match: 21. This CDR3 is 16 amino acids long. CDR1 and CDR2 from the germline V gene are LNHDA and SQIVND (reference sequence). DNA for the CDR3: TGTGCCAGCACCGGGACAGGGCTCCGAACCCCGCCACTCCAGCATTTT. This gives the protein CASTGTGLRTPPLQHF.

The table lists this clone with a count of one. The V gene is TRBV30, the J gene TRBJ2-2; D not certain. Trimming took off 0 bases at V and 8 bases at J, with 4 bases between the two ends. The CDR3 is 11 amino acids. Germline lookup yields CDR1 GTSNPN and CDR2 SVGIG (reference sequence). Written as DNA, the CDR3 is TGTGCCTGGAGTGTAACGGGGGAGCTGTTTTTT. Protein sequence: CAWSVTGELFF.

The V and J genes are TRBV6-5 and TRBJ1-3, with D possibly matching TRBD1 (6 bases). This CDR3 comprises 16 residues. The germline V gene has CDR1 MNHEY and CDR2 SVGAGI. V lost 0 bases and J 3 bases, leaving 12 bases between the germline ends. CDR3 nucleotides: TGTGCCAGCAGTTACTCCGGCAGGGGAAGTGGAAACACCATATATTTT. This codes for CASSYSGRGSGNTIYF.